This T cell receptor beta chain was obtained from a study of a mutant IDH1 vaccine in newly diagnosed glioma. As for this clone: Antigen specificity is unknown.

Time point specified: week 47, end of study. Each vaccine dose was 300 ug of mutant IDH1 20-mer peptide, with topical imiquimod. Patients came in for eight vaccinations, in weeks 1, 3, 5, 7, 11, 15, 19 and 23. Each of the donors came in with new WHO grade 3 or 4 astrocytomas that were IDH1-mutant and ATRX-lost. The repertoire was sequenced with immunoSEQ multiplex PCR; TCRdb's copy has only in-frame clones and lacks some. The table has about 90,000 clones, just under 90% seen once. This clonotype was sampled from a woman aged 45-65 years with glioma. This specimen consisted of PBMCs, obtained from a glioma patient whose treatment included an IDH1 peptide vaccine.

In DNA form, the CDR3 reads TGTGCCTGGAGTGTACTTGGGGGTCCCATGAACACTGAAGCTTTCTTT. This codes for CAWSVLGGPMNTEAFF. V and J are TRBV30 and TRBJ1-1, with D possibly TRBD1 on 5 matching bases. Trimming took 0 bases from V and 0 from J, leaving 14 bases between them. Germline V CDR1 and CDR2: GTSNPN, SVGIG (reference sequence). This CDR3 comprises 16 residues.